This T cell receptor (beta chain) was profiled in a study of T cell repertoires in ileal Crohn's disease. For the study at large: TCRB immunosequencing input was approximately 450 nanograms of biopsy DNA per sample. Findings and caveats of the study: Sorted CD8 T cells held more high-frequency clones than CD4.

This CDR3 region has 15 residues. The germline gives CDR1 SGHVS, CDR2 FQNEAQ. The V end was cut by 5 bases, the J end by 0 bases, with 11 bases between. As regards this clone: Its specificity is unknown.

Time point indicated: inflamed ileum from the surgical specimen. Eligibility required adulthood, ileal or ileocolonic Crohn's disease and indicated ileocolonic resection. Data came from immunoSEQ multiplex PCR; TCRdb stores just in-frame clones and leaves some out. The sample lists 9,500 to 12,000 clones; 87% were seen once. The rearrangement links TRBV7-8 to TRBJ1-3, with D tentatively TRBD1 (5 bases). Sequences were obtained from ileal tissue. The TCR originated in an adult with Crohn's disease. CDR3 protein: CASSTRQLSGNTIYF. For the CDR3, the DNA is TGTGCCAGCAGCACCCGACAGCTCTCTGGAAACACCATATATTTT.